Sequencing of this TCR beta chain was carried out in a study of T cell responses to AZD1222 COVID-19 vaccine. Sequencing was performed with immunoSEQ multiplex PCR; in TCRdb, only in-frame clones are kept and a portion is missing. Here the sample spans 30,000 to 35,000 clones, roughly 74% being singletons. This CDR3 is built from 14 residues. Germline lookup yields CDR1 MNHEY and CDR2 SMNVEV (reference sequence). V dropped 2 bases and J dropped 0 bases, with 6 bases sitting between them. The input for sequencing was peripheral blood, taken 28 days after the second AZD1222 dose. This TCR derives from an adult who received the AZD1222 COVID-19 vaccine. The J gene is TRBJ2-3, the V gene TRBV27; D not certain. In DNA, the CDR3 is TGTGCCAGCAGTTTAGTTACTAGCACAGATACGCAGTATTTT. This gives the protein CASSLVTSTDTQYF.